The 5 T cell receptor beta chains below all came from one sample that was sequenced in a study of read filtering for tumor transcriptome and immune sequencing (dated by TCRdb to about 2020). Sequencing took place on an Illumina HiSeq 4000. Starting from 400 to 450 ng RNA, TCR libraries were constructed with the Immunoverse kit using molecular barcoded adaptors that cover the alpha/delta and beta/gamma chains. The public reads were quality trimmed at Q25 with fastp and then assembled into clones with MiXCR by TCRdb, keeping productive beta chains. A single entry per CDR3 protein holds the most common genes and DNA from its merged rows. The sample has about 57,000 distinct CDR3 sequences on record, 20% to 25% of them singletons. About 15% of the sample lies in the top ten. The sample taken for sequencing was a population of CD138-negative cells sorted from bone marrow. Explained via the paper, the cell subset or site label denotes: bone marrow mononuclear cells depleted of CD138+ plasma/myeloma cells by negative magnetic selection. The receptors come from a donor over 35 with multiple myeloma.

This clonotype has a count of ten or more. The chain couples TRBV15 to TRBJ2-6; no clear D. The germline CDR1 and CDR2 sequences are LNHNV and YYDKDF (reference sequence). The V end lost 3 bases, the J end lost 1 base, and 4 bases lay between the germline ends. The CDR3 has 14 amino acids. The DNA for the CDR3 is TGTGCCACCAGCAGGTCATCTGGGGCCAACGTCCTGACTTTC. Amino acids: CATSRSSGANVLTF.

About this clonotype: One base away lies a much larger clone, so this may be a sequencing read error. The CDR3 here is CTSSLGVSGSTDTQYF. Written as DNA, the CDR3 is TGTACCAGCAGCTTGGGGGTTAGCGGAAGCACAGATACGCAGTATTTT. The rearrangement uses TRBV5-6 and TRBJ2-3; tentatively, D is TRBD2 (6 bases). This CDR3 contains 16 residues. Looked up from germline, CDR1 is SGHDT and CDR2 is YYEEEE.

This clonotype was seen a few times. The chain is built from TRBV14 and TRBJ2-1, with TRBD1 as a possible D gene (6 bases). V lost 4 bases, J lost 8 bases, and 21 bases lay in between. Looked up from germline, CDR1 is SGHDN and CDR2 is FVKESK. The CDR3 is made up of 16 amino acids. Here the CDR3 DNA reads TGTGCCAGCAGCCCGCAGGGACACGGTTTTCCCGATGAGCAGTTCTTC. Translating gives CASSPQGHGFPDEQFF.

This chain uses TRBV6-5 with TRBJ1-5; no definite D call. This CDR3 comprises 14 residues. The V and J ends lost 5 bases and 3 bases respectively, with 11 bases between them. CDR1 and CDR2 from the germline V gene are MNHEY and SVGAGI. In DNA form, the CDR3 reads TGTGCCAGCAGTCCCCGGTTGACCAATCAGCCCCAGCATTTT. Translation gives CASSPRLTNQPQHF.

This clonotype was recorded many times. This chain links TRBV18 with TRBJ2-2; no clear D. Trimming took 10 bases from V and 4 from J, leaving 16 bases between them. The CDR3 is made up of 14 amino acids. Germline assignment: CDR1 KGHSH and CDR2 LQKENI. Written as DNA, the CDR3 is TGTGCCACCCTTCCGGACGGGTTCACCGGGGAGCTGTTTTTT. Residues: CATLPDGFTGELFF.